One sample yielded the 20 T cell receptor beta chains listed below, sequenced in a study of T cell responses to AZD1222 COVID-19 vaccine. Here immunoSEQ multiplex PCR was the method, and the copy in TCRdb shows in-frame clones only, minus some. The table shows 150,000 or so clones, with 90% occurring only once. Sample: peripheral blood, taken on day 0 of AZD1222 vaccination. The receptors here all came from an adult in good health.

The V call is TRBV9, the J call TRBJ2-5; D remains unclear. Germline V gene lookup returns CDR1 SGDLS and CDR2 YYNGEE. The CDR3 is 12 amino acids. Trimming pared 2 bases from V and 4 bases from J, leaving 6 bases between. The CDR3 loop is CASSVPRETQYF. The CDR3 DNA sequence: TGTGCCAGCAGCGTCCCTCGAGAGACCCAGTACTTC.

The chain is built from TRBV28 and TRBJ2-1, with 10 bases fitting TRBD1. CDR1 and CDR2 from the germline V gene are MDHEN and SYDVKM. The V and J ends lost 3 bases and 4 bases, in that order; junction bases with no gene match: 3. This CDR3 has 15 amino acids. The CDR3 here is CASSFWGQGYNEQFF. The CDR3 nucleotides read TGTGCCAGCAGTTTCTGGGGACAGGGGTACAATGAGCAGTTCTTC.

The V and J genes are TRBV9 and TRBJ1-6; D is ambiguous. Trimming took off 0 bases at V and 4 bases at J, with 2 bases between the two ends. Germline CDR1 is SGDLS and CDR2 is YYNGEE. CDR3 length: 13 residues. This CDR3 reads CASSVGYNSPLHF. For the CDR3, the DNA is TGTGCCAGCAGCGTAGGGTATAATTCACCCCTCCACTTT. The variable domain in full, with the rest retrieved from reference TRBV9 and TRBJ1-6, is DSGVTQTPKHLITATGQRVTLRCSPRSGDLSVYWYQQSLDQGLQFLIQYYNGEERAKGNILERFSAQQFPDLHSELNLSSLELGDSALYFCASSVGYNSPLHFGNGTRLTVT.

This clone occurred once. The V call is TRBV19, the J call TRBJ1-2; no definite D call. The CDR3 consists of 11 residues. V lost 7 bases and J lost 7, with 10 bases in between. Per germline, CDR1 LNHDA and CDR2 SQIVND (reference sequence). CDR3 region: CASTTAGGYTF. In DNA, the CDR3 is TGTGCCAGTACAACAGCTGGTGGCTACACCTTC.

This clone has a single count. The chain couples TRBV6-5 to TRBJ2-3; D perhaps matches TRBD2 (6 bases). The ends were cut back, 6 bases at V and 0 bases at J, with 13 bases in the middle. Germline CDR1 is MNHEY and CDR2 is SVGAGI. The CDR3 is made up of 15 amino acids. In DNA, the CDR3 is TGTGCCAGCAGAGTTAGCGGCGGGAGCACAGATACGCAGTATTTT. It encodes CASRVSGGSTDTQYF.

This clone was seen only a few times. The V call is TRBV11-3, the J call TRBJ1-1; D remains unclear. The ends were cut back, 2 bases at V and 4 bases at J, with 5 bases in the middle. From germline, CDR1 is SGHNT and CDR2 YENEEA. This CDR3 has 12 amino acids. This CDR3 is CASSLHGTEAFF. CDR3 nucleotides: TGTGCCAGCAGCTTACACGGCACTGAAGCTTTCTTT.

The rearrangement uses TRBV18 and TRBJ2-4; 9 bases match TRBD2. Germline lookup yields CDR1 KGHSH and CDR2 LQKENI. This CDR3 spans 16 amino acids. The trim removed 3 bases at V and 7 bases at J, leaving 10 bases unmatched. CDR3 in DNA: TGTGCCAGCTCACCCCCCCCAGCGGGGGGTTATAACATTCAGTACTTC. It is translated as CASSPPPAGGYNIQYF.

The rearrangement uses TRBV11-1 and TRBJ2-2; D remains ambiguous. Germline CDR1 and CDR2: SGHAT and FQDESV (reference sequence). This CDR3 has 16 residues. V dropped 2 bases and J dropped 1 base, with 11 bases sitting between them. The CDR3 nucleotides read TGTGCCAGCAGCTTATCGCTCCGGAGGAACACCGGGGAGCTGTTTTTT. It yields the protein CASSLSLRRNTGELFF.

DNA of the CDR3: TGTGCCAGCAGTTACTCTCAAGGAACAGATACGCAGTATTTT. Translating it yields CASSYSQGTDTQYF. V gene TRBV6-5 combines with J gene TRBJ2-3; no reliable D call. The CDR3 has 14 residues. V shed 0 bases and J shed 3 bases, with 7 bases lying between them. CDR1 MNHEY and CDR2 SVGAGI come from the germline V gene.

The rearrangement joins TRBV7-8 to TRBJ1-2, with unresolved D. The germline V gene has CDR1 SGHVS and CDR2 FQNEAQ. V lost 2 bases and J lost 0, with 13 bases in between. The CDR3 is 16 residues long. CDR3 region: CASSLYMSETNYGYTF. The CDR3 DNA is TGTGCCAGCAGCTTATATATGTCAGAGACTAACTATGGCTACACCTTC. The full variable domain, rest sourced from reference TRBV7-8 and TRBJ1-2, is GAGVSQSPRYKVAKRGQDVALRCDPISGHVSLFWYQQALGQGPEFLTYFQNEAQLDKSGLPSDRFFAERPEGSVSTLKIQRTQQEDSAVYLCASSLYMSETNYGYTFGSGTRLTVV.

The rearrangement uses TRBV20-1 and TRBJ1-6, with 7 bases lining up with TRBD1. This CDR3 contains 15 residues. CDR1 and CDR2 (germline): DFQATT, SNEGSKA (reference sequence). V shed 3 bases, J shed 8 bases, and the junction held 10 bases outside the gene matches. CDR3 residues: CSASGDRVMHSPLHF. The CDR3 DNA follows: TGCAGTGCTAGTGGCGACAGGGTGATGCATTCACCCCTCCACTTT.

Only a few counts were recorded for this clone. The chain is built from TRBV19 and TRBJ1-5; perhaps TRBD1 as D (5 bases). Germline V CDR1 and CDR2: LNHDA, SQIVND (reference sequence). Trimming removed 4 bases at V and 2 bases at J, with 12 bases between. The CDR3 loop spans 15 amino acids. CDR3 amino acids: CASSTRQGGNQPQHF. The CDR3 coding sequence is TGTGCCAGTAGTACGCGGCAAGGGGGCAATCAGCCCCAGCATTTT.

In regard to this clone: The same CDR3 arises from other DNA sequences in this sample as well. The chain uses TRBV7-6 and TRBJ1-5; no definite D call. Trimming stripped 1 base from V and 0 bases from J, with 7 bases between. Germline V lookup: CDR1 SGHVS, CDR2 FNYEAQ. The CDR3 length is 15 residues. The CDR3 loop reads CASSLGTDSNQPQHF. DNA for the CDR3: TGTGCCAGCAGCTTAGGGACGGATAGCAATCAGCCCCAGCATTTT.

The chain joins TRBV19 to TRBJ1-1; a possible D gene is TRBD1 (6 bases). Germline V gives CDR1 LNHDA, CDR2 SQIVND (reference sequence). The CDR3 length is 16 residues. V lost 7 bases, J lost 0 bases, and 18 bases lay in between. CDR3 sequence: CASTYRDNYMNTEAFF. The CDR3 coding sequence is TGTGCCAGTACCTACAGGGACAATTATATGAACACTGAAGCTTTCTTT.

This clone showed up just once. The chain has TRBV4-3 and TRBJ1-2; TRBD1 matches at 7 bases. The CDR3 sequence is 17 residues long. With V trimmed by 4 bases and J by 4 bases, 15 bases remained unmatched. Germline V gene lookup returns CDR1 LGHNA and CDR2 YSLEER. The CDR3 loop is CASSRTPGTESAYGYTF. The DNA of the CDR3 is TGCGCCAGCAGCCGAACACCCGGGACAGAGTCGGCCTATGGCTACACCTTC.

This sequence joins TRBV5-8 and TRBJ2-3, with 10 nucleotides matching TRBD2. The V gene end was trimmed by 2 bases and the J gene end by 2 bases; junction bases not matched to a gene: 5. The CDR3 totals 16 residues. CDR1 and CDR2 from the germline V gene are SGHTS and YDEGEE. The CDR3 spells CASSFLAGAYTDTQYF. In nucleotides, the CDR3 is TGTGCCAGCAGCTTCCTAGCGGGGGCCTACACAGATACGCAGTATTTT.

This chain connects TRBV6-5 to TRBJ1-5; 7 nucleotides align to TRBD1. Looked up from germline, CDR1 is MNHEY and CDR2 is SVGAGI. Trimming cost V 2 bases and J 3 bases; bases outside gene matches: 4. The CDR3 sequence is 15 residues long. Written as DNA, the CDR3 is TGTGCCAGCAGTTACGGGACAGTTCTCAATCAGCCCCAGCATTTT. Protein sequence: CASSYGTVLNQPQHF.

The genes are TRBV30 and TRBJ1-2; maybe TRBD1 (5 bases). V was pared by 8 bases and J by 1 base, with 17 bases between. The CDR3 totals 14 residues. Per germline, CDR1 GTSNPN and CDR2 SVGIG (reference sequence). DNA of the CDR3: TGTGCCCGAGACAGAAAACTTCGTAACTATGGCTACACCTTC. Its protein is CARDRKLRNYGYTF.

This chain connects TRBV4-2 to TRBJ1-5, with 8 bases lining up with TRBD1. V shed 4 bases, J shed 3 bases, and the junction held 5 bases outside the gene matches. Germline CDR1 and CDR2: LGHNA and YNFKEQ. The CDR3 contains 15 residues. The DNA of the CDR3 is TGTGCCAGCAGCCTGGACAGGGAGGACAATCAGCCCCAGCATTTT. Its protein product is CASSLDREDNQPQHF.

This rearrangement joins TRBV5-4 to TRBJ1-1; tentative D call: TRBD1 (5 bases). The CDR3 is 13 residues long. Trimming removed 3 bases at V and 6 bases at J, with 12 bases between. Germline V lookup: CDR1 SGHNT, CDR2 YYREEE (reference sequence). The CDR3 is CASSSGTQAEAFF. In DNA, the CDR3 is TGTGCCAGCAGCTCCGGGACTCAGGCTGAAGCTTTCTTT.